This TCR beta chain was identified in a study of Ad26.COV2.S vaccination and SARS-CoV-2 variants. Data came from immunoSEQ multiplex PCR; TCRdb stores just in-frame clones and leaves some out. The sample lists 510,000 or so clones, about 83% seen once, with about 13% in the top ten. This clone was picked up a small number of times. Germline V lookup: CDR1 MDHEN, CDR2 SYDVKM. This CDR3 region has 13 residues. V was pared by 5 bases and J by 5 bases, with 12 bases between. Stated treatment: roughly 18 received Ad26.COV2.S at low or high dose, single or two shots; several received placebo; per-sample allocation not given. Sampling occurred on day 63 after the first vaccine or placebo injection.

The input for sequencing was peripheral blood, taken in a trial of Ad26.COV2.S vaccine versus placebo. The chain employs TRBV28 and TRBJ2-5; weak D call: TRBD1 (5 bases). The origin of this receptor is a person aged 18 to 65 who received the Ad26.COV2.S COVID-19 vaccine or a placebo. The CDR3 region is CASSTMGRETQYF. The CDR3 nucleotides read TGTGCCAGCAGTACGATGGGGCGCGAGACCCAGTACTTC.